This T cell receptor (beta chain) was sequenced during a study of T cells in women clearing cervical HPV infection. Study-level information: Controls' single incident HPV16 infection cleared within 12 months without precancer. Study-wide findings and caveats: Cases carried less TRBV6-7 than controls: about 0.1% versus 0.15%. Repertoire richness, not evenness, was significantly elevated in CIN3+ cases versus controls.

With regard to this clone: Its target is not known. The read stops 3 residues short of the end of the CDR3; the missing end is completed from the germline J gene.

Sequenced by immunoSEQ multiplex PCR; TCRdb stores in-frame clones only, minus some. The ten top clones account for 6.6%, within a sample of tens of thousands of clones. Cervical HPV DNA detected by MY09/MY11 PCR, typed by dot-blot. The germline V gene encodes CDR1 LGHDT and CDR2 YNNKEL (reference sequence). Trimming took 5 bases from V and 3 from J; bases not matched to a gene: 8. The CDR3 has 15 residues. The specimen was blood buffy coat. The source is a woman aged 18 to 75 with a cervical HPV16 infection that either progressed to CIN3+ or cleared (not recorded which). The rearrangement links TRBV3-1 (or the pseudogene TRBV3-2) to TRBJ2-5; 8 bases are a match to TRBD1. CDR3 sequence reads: CASSSPNRGKETQYF. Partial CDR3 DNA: TGTGCCAGCAGCAGCCCAAACAGGGGGAAAGAGACC.